Each of the 3 T cell receptor beta chains below was sequenced from the same sample in a study of shared clonotypes between healthy human individuals. Here immunoSEQ multiplex PCR was the method, and the copy in TCRdb shows in-frame clones only, minus some. The table shows around 690,000 clones, with 90% occurring only once. Material for sequencing was memory CD8+ T cells from PBMCs. Documented subset: CD45RO+ cells pooled with CCR7-negative TemRA cells. Receptors were obtained from a man younger than 35 in good health. Some clones in this sample may be carry-over from other donors' samples.

The genes are TRBV5-6 and TRBJ2-5, with D perhaps matching TRBD2 (6 bases). The CDR3 is made up of 16 amino acids. V lost 1 base, J lost 1 base, and 14 bases lay in between. Germline V gene lookup returns CDR1 SGHDT and CDR2 YYEEEE. CDR3 residues: CASSLFRGLLQETQYF. The CDR3 nucleotides are TGTGCCAGCAGCTTGTTTAGGGGACTTCTCCAAGAGACCCAGTACTTC.

The chain recombines TRBV19 with TRBJ2-7; D may be TRBD2 (6 bases). CDR3 length: 15 amino acids. The germline gives CDR1 LNHDA, CDR2 SQIVND (reference sequence). The ends were cut back, 6 bases at V and 4 bases at J, with 19 bases in the middle. CDR3 sequence (DNA): TGTGCCAGTAGACCCCGGGGCGGGGATCCTTACGAGCAGTACTTC. Translated, it gives CASRPRGGDPYEQYF.

CDR3 protein: CASSLIALLGGEQYF. The CDR3 DNA reads TGTGCCAGCAGCTTAATTGCCCTGTTGGGGGGCGAGCAGTACTTC. The chain uses TRBV7-9 and TRBJ2-7; TRBD2 is a possible D gene (6 bases). The V end was cut by 2 bases, the J end by 6 bases, with 17 bases between. This CDR3 contains 15 residues. Germline CDR1 is SEHNR and CDR2 is FQNEAQ (reference sequence).